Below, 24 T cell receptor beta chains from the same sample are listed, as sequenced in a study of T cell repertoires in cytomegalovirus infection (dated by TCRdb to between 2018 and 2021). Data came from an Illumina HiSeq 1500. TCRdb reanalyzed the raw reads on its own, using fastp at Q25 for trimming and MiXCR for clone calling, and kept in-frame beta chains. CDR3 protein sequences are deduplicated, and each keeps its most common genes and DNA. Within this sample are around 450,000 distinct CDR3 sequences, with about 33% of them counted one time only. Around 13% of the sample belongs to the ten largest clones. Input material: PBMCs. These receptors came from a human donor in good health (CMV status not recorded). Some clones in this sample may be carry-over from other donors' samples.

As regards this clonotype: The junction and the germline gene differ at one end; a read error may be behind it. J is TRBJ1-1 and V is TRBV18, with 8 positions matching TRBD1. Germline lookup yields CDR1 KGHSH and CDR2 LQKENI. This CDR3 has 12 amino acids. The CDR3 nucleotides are TGTGCCAGCTCTCCACAGGGGGGTGAAGCTTTCTTT. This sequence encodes CASSPQGGEAFF.

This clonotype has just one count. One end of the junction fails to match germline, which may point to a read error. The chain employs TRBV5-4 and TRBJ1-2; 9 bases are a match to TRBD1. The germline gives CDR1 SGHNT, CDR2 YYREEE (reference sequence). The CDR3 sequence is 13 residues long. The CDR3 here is CSSRTQGAYGYTF. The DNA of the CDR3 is TGTTCCAGCAGAACACAGGGGGCGTATGGCTACACCTTC.

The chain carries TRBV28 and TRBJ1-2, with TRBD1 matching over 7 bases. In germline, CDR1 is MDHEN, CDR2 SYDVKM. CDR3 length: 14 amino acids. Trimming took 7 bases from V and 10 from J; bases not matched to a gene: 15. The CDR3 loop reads CASTTGQAFWDYTF. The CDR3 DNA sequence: TGTGCCAGCACCACAGGACAGGCCTTTTGGGACTACACCTTC.

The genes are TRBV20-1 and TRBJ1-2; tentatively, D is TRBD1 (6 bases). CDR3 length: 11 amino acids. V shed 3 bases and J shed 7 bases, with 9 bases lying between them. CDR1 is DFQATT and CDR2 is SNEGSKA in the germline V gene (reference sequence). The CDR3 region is CSASYRAGYTF. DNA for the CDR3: TGCAGTGCTAGCTACAGGGCTGGCTACACCTTC.

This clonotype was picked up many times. The CDR3 DNA sequence: TGTGCCAGCAGTTCCTTCGGGACTAGCGGGGGGGCCGGGGAGACCCAGTACTTC. It codes for CASSSFGTSGGAGETQYF. The chain uses TRBV6-5 and TRBJ2-5, with 16 bases that match TRBD2. The CDR3 runs to 18 residues. The V segment lost 4 bases and the J segment 5 bases; nucleotides outside the gene matches: 10. Germline V gives CDR1 MNHEY, CDR2 SVGAGI.

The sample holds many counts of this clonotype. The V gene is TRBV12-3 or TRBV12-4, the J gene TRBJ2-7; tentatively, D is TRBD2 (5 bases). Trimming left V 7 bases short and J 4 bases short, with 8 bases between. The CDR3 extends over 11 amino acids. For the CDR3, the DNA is TGTGCCAGCACCGGCGGGTACGAGCAGTACTTC. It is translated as CASTGGYEQYF.

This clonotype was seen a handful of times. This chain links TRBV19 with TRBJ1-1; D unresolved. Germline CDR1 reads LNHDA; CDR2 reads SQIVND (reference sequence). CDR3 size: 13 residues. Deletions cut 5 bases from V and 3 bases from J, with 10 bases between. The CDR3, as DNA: TGTGCCAGTAGTCTGTACCTGGACACTGAAGCTTTCTTT. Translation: CASSLYLDTEAFF.

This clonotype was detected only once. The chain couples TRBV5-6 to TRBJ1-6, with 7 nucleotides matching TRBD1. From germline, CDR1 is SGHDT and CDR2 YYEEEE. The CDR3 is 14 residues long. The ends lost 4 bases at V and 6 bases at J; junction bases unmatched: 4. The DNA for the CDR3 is TGTGCCAGCAGCCGGGGACAGACTAATTCACCCCTCCACTTT. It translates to CASSRGQTNSPLHF. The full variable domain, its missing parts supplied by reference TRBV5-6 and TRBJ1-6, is DAGVTQSPTHLIKTRGQQVTLRCSPKSGHDTVSWYQQALGQGPQFIFQYYEEEERQRGNFPDRFSGHQFPNYSSELNVNALLLGDSALYLCASSRGQTNSPLHFGNGTRLTVT.

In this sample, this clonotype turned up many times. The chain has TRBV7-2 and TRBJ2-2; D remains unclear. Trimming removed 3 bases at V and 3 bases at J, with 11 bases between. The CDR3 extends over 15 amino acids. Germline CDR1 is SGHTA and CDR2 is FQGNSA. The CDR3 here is CASSFTRVDTGELFF. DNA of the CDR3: TGTGCCAGCAGCTTTACCCGAGTCGACACCGGGGAGCTGTTTTTT.

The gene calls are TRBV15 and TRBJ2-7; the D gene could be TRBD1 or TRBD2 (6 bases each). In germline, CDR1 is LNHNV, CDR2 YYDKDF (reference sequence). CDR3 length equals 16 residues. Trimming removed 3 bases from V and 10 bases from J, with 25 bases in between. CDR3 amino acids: CATSSDRLFAGSIQYF. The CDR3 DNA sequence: TGTGCCACCAGCAGCGACAGGCTGTTTGCGGGGTCGATACAGTACTTC.

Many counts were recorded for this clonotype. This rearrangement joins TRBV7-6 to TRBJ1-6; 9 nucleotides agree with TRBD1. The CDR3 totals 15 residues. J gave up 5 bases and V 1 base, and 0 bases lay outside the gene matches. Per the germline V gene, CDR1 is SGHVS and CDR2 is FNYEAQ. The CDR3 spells CASSLGTGDNSPLHF. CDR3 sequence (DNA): TGTGCCAGCAGCTTAGGGACAGGGGATAATTCACCCCTCCACTTT.

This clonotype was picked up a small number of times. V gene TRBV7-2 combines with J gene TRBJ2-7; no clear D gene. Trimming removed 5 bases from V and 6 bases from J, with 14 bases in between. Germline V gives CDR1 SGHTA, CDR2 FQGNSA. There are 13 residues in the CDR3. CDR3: CASSEVSRPEQYF. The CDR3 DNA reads TGTGCCAGCAGCGAGGTGTCACGTCCCGAGCAGTACTTC.

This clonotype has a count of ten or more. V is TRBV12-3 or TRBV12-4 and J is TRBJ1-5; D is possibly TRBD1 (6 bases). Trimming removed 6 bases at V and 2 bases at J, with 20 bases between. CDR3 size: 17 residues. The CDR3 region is CASSKKKTGFGNQPQHF. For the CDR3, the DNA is TGTGCCAGCAGCAAGAAAAAGACAGGATTTGGCAATCAGCCCCAGCATTTT.

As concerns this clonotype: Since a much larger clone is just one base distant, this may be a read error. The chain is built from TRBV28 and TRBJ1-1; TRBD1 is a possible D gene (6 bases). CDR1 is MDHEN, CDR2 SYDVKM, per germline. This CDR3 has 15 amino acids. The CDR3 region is CASSLRGLKNTDAFF. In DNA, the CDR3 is TGTGCCAGCAGTTTAAGGGGGTTAAAGAACACTGACGCTTTCTTT.

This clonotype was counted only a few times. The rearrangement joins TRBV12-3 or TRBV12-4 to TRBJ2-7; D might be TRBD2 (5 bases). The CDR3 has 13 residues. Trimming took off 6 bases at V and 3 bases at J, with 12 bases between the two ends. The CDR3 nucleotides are TGTGCCAGCAGCACGGGATCCTACTACGAGCAGTACTTC. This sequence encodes CASSTGSYYEQYF.

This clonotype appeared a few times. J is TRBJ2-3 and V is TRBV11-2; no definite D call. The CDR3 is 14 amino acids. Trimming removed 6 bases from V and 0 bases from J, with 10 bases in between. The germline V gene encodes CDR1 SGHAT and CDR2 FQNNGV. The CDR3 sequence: CASSRVGSTDTQYF. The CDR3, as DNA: TGTGCCAGCAGTCGGGTAGGAAGCACAGATACGCAGTATTTT.

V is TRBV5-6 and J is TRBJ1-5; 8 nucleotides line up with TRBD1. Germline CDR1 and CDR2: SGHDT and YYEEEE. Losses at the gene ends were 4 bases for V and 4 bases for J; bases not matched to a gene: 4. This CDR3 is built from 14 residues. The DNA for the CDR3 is TGTGCCAGCAGCGCAGGGGGCGGGAATCAGCCCCAGCATTTT. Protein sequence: CASSAGGGNQPQHF. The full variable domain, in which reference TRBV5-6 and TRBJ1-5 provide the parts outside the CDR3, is DAGVTQSPTHLIKTRGQQVTLRCSPKSGHDTVSWYQQALGQGPQFIFQYYEEEERQRGNFPDRFSGHQFPNYSSELNVNALLLGDSALYLCASSAGGGNQPQHFGDGTRLSIL.

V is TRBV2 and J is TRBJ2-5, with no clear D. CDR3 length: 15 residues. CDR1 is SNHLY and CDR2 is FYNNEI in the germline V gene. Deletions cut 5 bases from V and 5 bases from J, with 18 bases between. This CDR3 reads CASSRRRVDGETQYF. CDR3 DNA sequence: TGTGCCAGCAGTAGACGTAGGGTAGACGGCGAGACCCAGTACTTC.

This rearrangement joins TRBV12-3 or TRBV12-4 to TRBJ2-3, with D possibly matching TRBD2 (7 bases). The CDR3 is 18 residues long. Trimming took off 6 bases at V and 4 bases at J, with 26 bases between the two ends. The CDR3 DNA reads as TGTGCCAGCAGCCTTCTTGCGGGGGCCACAGGGTGGGCAGATACGCAGTATTTT. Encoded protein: CASSLLAGATGWADTQYF.

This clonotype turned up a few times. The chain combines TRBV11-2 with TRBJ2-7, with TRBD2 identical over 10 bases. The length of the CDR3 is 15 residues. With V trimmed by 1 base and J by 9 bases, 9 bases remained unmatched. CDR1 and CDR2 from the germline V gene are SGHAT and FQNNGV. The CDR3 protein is CASSLVAGGLARQYF. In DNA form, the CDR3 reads TGTGCCAGCAGCTTAGTAGCGGGGGGACTCGCGCGGCAGTACTTC.

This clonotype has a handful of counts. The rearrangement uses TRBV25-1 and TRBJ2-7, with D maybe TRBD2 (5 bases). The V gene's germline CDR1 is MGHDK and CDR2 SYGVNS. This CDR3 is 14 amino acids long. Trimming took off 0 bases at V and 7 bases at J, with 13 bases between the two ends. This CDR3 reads CASSEYGSRGEQYF. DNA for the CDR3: TGTGCCAGCAGTGAATATGGATCCCGAGGGGAGCAGTACTTC.

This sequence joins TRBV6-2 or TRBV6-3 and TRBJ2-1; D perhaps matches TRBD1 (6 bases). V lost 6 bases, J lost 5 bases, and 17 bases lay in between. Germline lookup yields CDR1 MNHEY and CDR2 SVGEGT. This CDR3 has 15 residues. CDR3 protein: CASRRTDLENNEQFF. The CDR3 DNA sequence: TGTGCCAGCAGACGGACAGACTTGGAGAACAATGAGCAGTTCTTC.

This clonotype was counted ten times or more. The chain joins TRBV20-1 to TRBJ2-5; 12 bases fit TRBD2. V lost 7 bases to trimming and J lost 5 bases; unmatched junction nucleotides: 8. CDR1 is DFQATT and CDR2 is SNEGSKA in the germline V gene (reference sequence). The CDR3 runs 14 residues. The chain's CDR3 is CSVSSGGELETQYF. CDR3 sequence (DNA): TGCAGTGTCTCTAGCGGGGGGGAGTTGGAGACCCAGTACTTC.

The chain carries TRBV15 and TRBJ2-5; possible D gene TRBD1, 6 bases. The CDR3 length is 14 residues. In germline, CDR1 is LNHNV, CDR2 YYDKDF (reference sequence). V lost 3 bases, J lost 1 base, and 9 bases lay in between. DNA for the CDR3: TGTGCCACCAGCAGGGACAGAGCCCAAGAGACCCAGTACTTC. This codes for CATSRDRAQETQYF.